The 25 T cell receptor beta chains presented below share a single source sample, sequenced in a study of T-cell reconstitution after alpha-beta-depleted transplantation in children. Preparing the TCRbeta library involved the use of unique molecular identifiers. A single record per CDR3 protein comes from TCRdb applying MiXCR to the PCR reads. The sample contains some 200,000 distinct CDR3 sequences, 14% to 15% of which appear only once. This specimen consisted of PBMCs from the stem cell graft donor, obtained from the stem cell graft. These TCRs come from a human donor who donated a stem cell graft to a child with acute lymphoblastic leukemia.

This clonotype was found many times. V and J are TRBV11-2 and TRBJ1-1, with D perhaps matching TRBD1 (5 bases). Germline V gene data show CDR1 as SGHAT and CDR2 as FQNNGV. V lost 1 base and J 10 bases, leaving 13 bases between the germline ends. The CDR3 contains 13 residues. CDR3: CASSLGGELGAFF. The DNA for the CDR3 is TGTGCCAGCAGCTTAGGAGGGGAGTTGGGAGCTTTCTTT.

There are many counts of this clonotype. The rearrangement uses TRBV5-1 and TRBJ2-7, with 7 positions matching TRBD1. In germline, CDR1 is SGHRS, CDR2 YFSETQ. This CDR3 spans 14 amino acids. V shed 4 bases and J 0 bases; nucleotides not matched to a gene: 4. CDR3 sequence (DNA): TGCGCCAGCAGCGACCGGGACAGCTCCTACGAGCAGTACTTC. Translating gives CASSDRDSSYEQYF.

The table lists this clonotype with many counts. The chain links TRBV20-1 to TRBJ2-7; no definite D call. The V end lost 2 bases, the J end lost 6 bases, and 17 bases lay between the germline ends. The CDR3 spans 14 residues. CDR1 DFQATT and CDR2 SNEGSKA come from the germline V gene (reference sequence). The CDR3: CSARSTAFSGEQYF. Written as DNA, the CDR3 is TGCAGTGCTAGATCTACTGCTTTTTCAGGCGAGCAGTACTTC.

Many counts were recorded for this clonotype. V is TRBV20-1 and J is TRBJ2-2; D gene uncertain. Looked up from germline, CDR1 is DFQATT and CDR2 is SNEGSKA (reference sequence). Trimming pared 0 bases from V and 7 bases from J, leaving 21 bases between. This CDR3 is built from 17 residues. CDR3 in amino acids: CSARDFNNLGVGGELFF. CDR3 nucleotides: TGCAGTGCTAGAGATTTTAATAATTTGGGCGTGGGCGGGGAGCTGTTTTTT.

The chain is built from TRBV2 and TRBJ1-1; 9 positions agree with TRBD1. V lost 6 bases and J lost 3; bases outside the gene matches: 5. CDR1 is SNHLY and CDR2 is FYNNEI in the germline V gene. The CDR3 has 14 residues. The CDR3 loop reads CASSGQGTYTEAFF. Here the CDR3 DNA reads TGTGCCAGCAGCGGACAGGGGACCTACACTGAAGCTTTCTTT.

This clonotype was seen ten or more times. This CDR3 reads CSAPGQGDNEQFF. The CDR3 nucleotides read TGCAGTGCGCCGGGACAGGGGGACAATGAGCAGTTCTTC. The chain is built from TRBV20-1 and TRBJ2-1; the match to TRBD1 covers 11 bases. With 6 bases clipped from V and 5 bases from J, the junction kept 3 bases outside the gene matches. Germline lookup yields CDR1 DFQATT and CDR2 SNEGSKA (reference sequence). The CDR3 sequence is 13 residues long.

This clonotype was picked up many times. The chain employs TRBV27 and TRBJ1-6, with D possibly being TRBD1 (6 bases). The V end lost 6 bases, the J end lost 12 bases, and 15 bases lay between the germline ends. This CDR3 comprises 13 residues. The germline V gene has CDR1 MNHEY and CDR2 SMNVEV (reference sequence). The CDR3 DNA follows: TGTGCCAGCAGGCCACAGGGTAATGGACCCCTCCACTTT. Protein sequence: CASRPQGNGPLHF.

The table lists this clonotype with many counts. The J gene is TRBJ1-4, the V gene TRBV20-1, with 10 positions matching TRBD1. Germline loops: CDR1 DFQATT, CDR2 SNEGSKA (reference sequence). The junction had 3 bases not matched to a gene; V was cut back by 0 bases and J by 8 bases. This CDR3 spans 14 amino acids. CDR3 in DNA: TGCAGTGCTAGAGATACGGGACAGGGGGAAAAACTGTTTTTT. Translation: CSARDTGQGEKLFF.

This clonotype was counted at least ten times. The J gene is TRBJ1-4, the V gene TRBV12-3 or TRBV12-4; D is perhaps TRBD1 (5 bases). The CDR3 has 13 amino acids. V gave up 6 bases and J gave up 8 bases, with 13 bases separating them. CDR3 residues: CASSAGRGEKLFF. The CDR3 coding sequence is TGTGCCAGCAGCGCGGGACGAGGGGAAAAACTGTTTTTT.

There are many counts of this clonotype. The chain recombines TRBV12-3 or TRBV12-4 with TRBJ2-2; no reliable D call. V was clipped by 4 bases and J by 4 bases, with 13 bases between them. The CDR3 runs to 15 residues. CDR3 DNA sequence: TGTGCCAGCAGTTCCATAATGGTCAGCACCGGGGAGCTGTTTTTT. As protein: CASSSIMVSTGELFF.

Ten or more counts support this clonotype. This CDR3 reads CASSLARGRDGYTF. In nucleotides, the CDR3 is TGTGCCAGCAGTTTGGCCAGGGGAAGGGATGGCTACACCTTC. The rearrangement joins TRBV12-3 or TRBV12-4 to TRBJ1-2; weak D call: TRBD1 (6 bases). Deletions cut 3 bases from V and 6 bases from J, with 14 bases between. CDR3 length equals 14 residues.

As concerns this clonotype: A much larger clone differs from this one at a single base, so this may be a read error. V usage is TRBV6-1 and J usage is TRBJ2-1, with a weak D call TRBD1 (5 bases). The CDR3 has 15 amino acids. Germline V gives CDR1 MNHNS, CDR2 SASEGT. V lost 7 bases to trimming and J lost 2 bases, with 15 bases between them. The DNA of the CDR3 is TGTGCCAGCACCATAGGGCTGACAGCCTACAATGAGCAGTTCTTC. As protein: CASTIGLTAYNEQFF.

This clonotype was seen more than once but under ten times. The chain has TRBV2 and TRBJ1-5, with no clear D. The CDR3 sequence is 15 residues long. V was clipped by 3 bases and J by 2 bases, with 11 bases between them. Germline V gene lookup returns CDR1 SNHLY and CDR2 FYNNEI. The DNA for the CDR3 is TGTGCCAGCAGTGAGTATGGTACAGGCAATCAGCCCCAGCATTTT. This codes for CASSEYGTGNQPQHF.

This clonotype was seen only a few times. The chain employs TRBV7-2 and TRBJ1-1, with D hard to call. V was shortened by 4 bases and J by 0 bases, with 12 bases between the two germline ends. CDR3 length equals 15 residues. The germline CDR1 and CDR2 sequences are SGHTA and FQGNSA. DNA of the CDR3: TGTGCCAGCAGCTCTGGTGGAATACTGAACACTGAAGCTTTCTTT. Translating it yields CASSSGGILNTEAFF. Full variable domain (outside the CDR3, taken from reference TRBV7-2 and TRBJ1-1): GAGVSQSPSNKVTEKGKDVELRCDPISGHTALYWYRQSLGQGLEFLIYFQGNSAPDKSGLPSDRFSAERTGGSVSTLTIQRTQQEDSAVYLCASSSGGILNTEAFFGQGTRLTVV.

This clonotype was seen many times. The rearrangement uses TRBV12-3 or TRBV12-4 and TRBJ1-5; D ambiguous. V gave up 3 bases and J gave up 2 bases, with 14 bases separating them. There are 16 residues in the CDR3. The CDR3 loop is CASSFGKLYRNQPQHF. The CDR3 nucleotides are TGTGCCAGCAGTTTTGGAAAACTGTACCGCAATCAGCCCCAGCATTTT.

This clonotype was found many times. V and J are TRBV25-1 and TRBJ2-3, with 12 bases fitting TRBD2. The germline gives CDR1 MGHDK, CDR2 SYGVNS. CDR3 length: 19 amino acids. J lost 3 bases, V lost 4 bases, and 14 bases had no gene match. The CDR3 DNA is TGTGCCAGCAGTGGGGTCAGGACGGCTAGCGGGAGGGCGACAGATACGCAGTATTTT. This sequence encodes CASSGVRTASGRATDTQYF.

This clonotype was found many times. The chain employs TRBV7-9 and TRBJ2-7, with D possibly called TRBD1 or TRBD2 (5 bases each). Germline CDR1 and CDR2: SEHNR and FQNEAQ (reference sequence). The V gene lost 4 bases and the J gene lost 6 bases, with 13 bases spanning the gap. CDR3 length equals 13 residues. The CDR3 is CASSYLVGAEQYF. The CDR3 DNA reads TGTGCCAGCAGCTACTTGGTCGGGGCCGAGCAGTACTTC.

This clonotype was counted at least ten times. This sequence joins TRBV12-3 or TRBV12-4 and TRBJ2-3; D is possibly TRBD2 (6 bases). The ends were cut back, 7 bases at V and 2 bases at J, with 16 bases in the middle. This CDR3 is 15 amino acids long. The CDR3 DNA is TGTGCCAGCATGCGGCGGGATCCAATCACAGATACGCAGTATTTT. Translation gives CASMRRDPITDTQYF.

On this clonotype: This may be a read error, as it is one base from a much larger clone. The CDR3 DNA sequence: TGTGCCAGTAGAGACCGGGACTTGTCTCAAGAGACCCGGTACTTC. It translates to CASRDRDLSQETRYF. The chain couples TRBV19 to TRBJ2-5; tentative D call: TRBD2 (6 bases). Germline V gene data show CDR1 as LNHDA and CDR2 as SQIVND (reference sequence). The CDR3 has 15 amino acids.

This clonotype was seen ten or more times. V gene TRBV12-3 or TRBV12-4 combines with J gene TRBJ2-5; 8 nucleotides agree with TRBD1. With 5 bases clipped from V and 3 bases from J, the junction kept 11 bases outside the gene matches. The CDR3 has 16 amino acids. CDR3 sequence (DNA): TGTGCCAGCAGTCCCGGGACAGGCCCTATGGAAGAGACCCAGTACTTC. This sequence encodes CASSPGTGPMEETQYF.

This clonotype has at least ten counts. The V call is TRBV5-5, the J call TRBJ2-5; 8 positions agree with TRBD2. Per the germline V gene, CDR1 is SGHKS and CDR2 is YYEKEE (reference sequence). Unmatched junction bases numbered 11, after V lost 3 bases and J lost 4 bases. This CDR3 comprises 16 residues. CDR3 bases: TGTGCCAGCAGCTCGATGACAGCGGGAGTTGGAGAGACCCAGTACTTC. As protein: CASSSMTAGVGETQYF.

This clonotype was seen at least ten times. For the CDR3, the DNA is TGCAGTGCTAGACCAGGCTCCACAGATACGCAGTATTTT. This sequence encodes CSARPGSTDTQYF. The chain links TRBV20-1 to TRBJ2-3; D remains ambiguous. Trimming left V 2 bases short and J 2 bases short, with 8 bases between. Germline loops: CDR1 DFQATT, CDR2 SNEGSKA (reference sequence). This CDR3 is built from 13 residues.

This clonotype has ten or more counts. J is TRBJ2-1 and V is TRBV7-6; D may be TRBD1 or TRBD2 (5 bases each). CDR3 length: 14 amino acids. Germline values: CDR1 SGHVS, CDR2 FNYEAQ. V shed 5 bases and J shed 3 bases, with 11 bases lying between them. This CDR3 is CASSLRDLYNEQFF. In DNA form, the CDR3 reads TGTGCCAGCAGCCTCCGGGACCTCTACAATGAGCAGTTCTTC.

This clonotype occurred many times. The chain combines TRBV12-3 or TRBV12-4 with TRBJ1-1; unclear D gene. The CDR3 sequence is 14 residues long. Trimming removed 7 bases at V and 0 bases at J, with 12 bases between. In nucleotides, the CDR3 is TGTGCCAGCAACACAGACAACTTGAACACTGAAGCTTTCTTT. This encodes CASNTDNLNTEAFF.

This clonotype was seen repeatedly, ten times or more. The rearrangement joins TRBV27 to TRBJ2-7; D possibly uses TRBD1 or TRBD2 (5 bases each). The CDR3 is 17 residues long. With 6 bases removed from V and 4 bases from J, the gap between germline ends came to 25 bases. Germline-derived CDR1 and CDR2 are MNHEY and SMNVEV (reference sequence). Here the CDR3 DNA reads TGTGCCAGCAGAGACCTTTTCTCGGGACCCGGGGCGTACGAGCAGTACTTC. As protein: CASRDLFSGPGAYEQYF.